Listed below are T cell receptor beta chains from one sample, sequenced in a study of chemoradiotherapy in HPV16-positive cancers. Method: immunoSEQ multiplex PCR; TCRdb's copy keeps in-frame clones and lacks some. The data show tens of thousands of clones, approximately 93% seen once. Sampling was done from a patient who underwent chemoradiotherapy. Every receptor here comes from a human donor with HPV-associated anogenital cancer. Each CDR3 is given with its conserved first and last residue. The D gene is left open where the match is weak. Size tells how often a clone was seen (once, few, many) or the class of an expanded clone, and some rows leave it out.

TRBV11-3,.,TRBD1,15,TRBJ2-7,CASSSGTVIAYEQYF,TGTGCCAGCAGTTCCGGGACAGTGATTGCCTACGAGCAGTACTTC
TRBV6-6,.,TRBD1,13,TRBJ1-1,CASSDRGRTEAFF,TGTGCCAGCTCGGACAGGGGGCGAACTGAAGCTTTCTTT
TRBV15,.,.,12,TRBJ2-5,CATSRDEETQYF,TGTGCCACCAGCAGAGATGAGGAGACCCAGTACTTC
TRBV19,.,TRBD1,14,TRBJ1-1,CASSIGTGIAEAFF,TGTGCCAGTAGTATAGGGACAGGGATCGCTGAAGCTTTCTTT
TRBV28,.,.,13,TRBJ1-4,CASSHGDREKLFF,TGTGCCAGCAGCCACGGGGACCGAGAAAAACTGTTTTTT
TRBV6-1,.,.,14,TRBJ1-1,CASSVKGRNTEAFF,TGTGCCAGCAGTGTAAAGGGCCGGAACACTGAAGCTTTCTTT
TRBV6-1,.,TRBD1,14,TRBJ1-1,CASTATGVGTEAFF,TGTGCCAGCACTGCTACAGGGGTTGGCACTGAAGCTTTCTTT
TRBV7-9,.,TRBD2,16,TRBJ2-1,CASSRGLAGGQDEQFF,TGTGCCAGCAGCAGGGGACTAGCGGGAGGTCAAGATGAGCAGTTCTTC
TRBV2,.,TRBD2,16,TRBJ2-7,CASPSLSGRETYEQYF,TGTGCCAGCCCCTCCCTTAGCGGGAGGGAGACGTACGAGCAGTACTTC
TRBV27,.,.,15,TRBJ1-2,CASSLGGTTNYGYTF,TGTGCCAGCAGTTTAGGGGGGACAACAAACTATGGCTACACCTTC
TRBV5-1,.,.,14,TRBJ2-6,CASSWYSGANVLTF,TGCGCCAGCAGCTGGTACTCTGGGGCCAACGTCCTGACTTTC
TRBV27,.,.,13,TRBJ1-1,CASTFHGGAEAFF,TGTGCCAGCACTTTCCACGGTGGGGCTGAAGCTTTCTTT
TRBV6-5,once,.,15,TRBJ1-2,CASRVRDNTNYGYTF,TGTGCCAGCAGGGTCCGGGACAACACTAACTATGGCTACACCTTC
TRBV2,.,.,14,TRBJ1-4,CASSFRSTNEKLFF,TGTGCCAGCAGTTTTCGTTCAACTAATGAAAAACTGTTTTTT
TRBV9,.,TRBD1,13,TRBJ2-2,CASSAGGHGELFF,TGTGCCAGCAGCGCAGGGGGTCACGGGGAGCTGTTTTTT
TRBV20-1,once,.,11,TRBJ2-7,CSARGDREQYF,TGCAGTGCTAGAGGCGATAGGGAGCAGTACTTC
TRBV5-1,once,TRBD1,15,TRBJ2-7,CASSFSGTGDGEQYF,TGCGCCAGCAGCTTCAGCGGGACAGGGGACGGCGAGCAGTACTTC
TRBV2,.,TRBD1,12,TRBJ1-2,CASSDRDRTGTF,TGTGCCAGCAGCGACCGGGACAGGACAGGGACCTTC
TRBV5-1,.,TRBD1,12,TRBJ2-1,CASRQGKQEQFF,TGCGCCAGCAGACAGGGGAAGCAAGAGCAGTTCTTC
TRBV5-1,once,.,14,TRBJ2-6,CASNLVSGANVLTF,TGCGCCAGCAACCTCGTATCTGGGGCCAACGTCCTGACTTTC
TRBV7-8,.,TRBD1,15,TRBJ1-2,CASSLASTGGNGYTF,TGTGCCAGCAGCTTAGCCTCGACAGGGGGCAATGGCTACACCTTC
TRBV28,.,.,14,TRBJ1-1,CASSLRGGRFEAFF,TGTGCCAGCAGTTTAAGGGGGGGACGTTTTGAAGCTTTCTTT
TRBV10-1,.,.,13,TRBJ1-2,CASSPMGSYGYTF,TGCGCCAGCAGCCCCATGGGCAGTTATGGCTACACCTTC
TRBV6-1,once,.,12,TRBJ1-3,CASMSSSNTIYF,TGTGCCAGCATGAGTAGTTCAAACACCATATATTTT
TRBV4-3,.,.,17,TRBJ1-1,CASSQERGGSGNTEAFF,TGCGCCAGCAGCCAAGAAAGGGGGGGCAGTGGAAACACTGAAGCTTTCTTT
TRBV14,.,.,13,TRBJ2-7,CASSQEWRVEQYF,TGTGCCAGCAGCCAAGAATGGAGGGTCGAGCAGTACTTC
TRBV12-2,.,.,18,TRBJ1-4,CASRFGGSQTTTNEKLFF,TGTGCAAGTCGCTTTGGGGGGTCCCAAACCACAACTAATGAAAAACTGTTTTTT
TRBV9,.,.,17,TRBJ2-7,CASSPVVGGANSYEQYF,TGTGCCAGCAGCCCCGTAGTTGGGGGGGCGAACTCCTACGAGCAGTACTTC
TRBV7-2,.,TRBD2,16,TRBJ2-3,CASSPTSGGRGDTQYF,TGTGCCAGCAGTCCCACTAGCGGGGGGCGAGGAGATACGCAGTATTTT
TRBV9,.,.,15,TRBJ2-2,CASSVAAGNTGELFF,TGTGCCAGCAGCGTAGCAGCAGGGAACACCGGGGAGCTGTTTTTT
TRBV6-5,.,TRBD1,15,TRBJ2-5,CASSYDRGGGETQYF,TGTGCCAGCAGTTACGACAGGGGGGGAGGCGAGACCCAGTACTTC